Sequencing of this TCR beta chain was carried out in a study of blood T cell repertoires in COVID-19. Whole-study context: COVID-19 samples from acute and convalescent phases originated in the United States, Italy and Spain.

All enrollees were roughly 18 to 89 years old and from approximately 25 US areas. The study assigned cohorts using participant-reported clinical history. Donors of Cohort 3 who recovered were those that had two negative PCRs, clearance, or symptom resolution. The CDR3 extends over 15 amino acids. The ends were cut back, 4 bases at V and 5 bases at J, with 15 bases in the middle. The V gene's germline CDR1 is SEHNR and CDR2 FQNEAQ (reference sequence). Generated by immunoSEQ multiplex PCR, the TCRdb table keeps only in-frame clones and is missing some. The table includes 250,000 to 300,000 clones, around 85% detected once.

Sequenced sample: PBMCs or T cells enriched from blood (not recorded which). This clonotype was obtained from a woman aged 45-60 years who had recovered from COVID-19. The rearrangement uses TRBV7-9 and TRBJ2-1; possibly TRBD2 for D (5 bases). CDR3 in amino acids: CASSSVAWRNNEQFF. Here the CDR3 DNA reads TGTGCCAGCAGCTCAGTAGCGTGGAGGAACAATGAGCAGTTCTTC.